A selection of T cell receptor beta chains follows, all from one sample in a study of neurological immune-mediated disorders. One entry per CDR3 protein results from TCRdb running MiXCR on the 5' RACE reads. The sample lists 55,000 or so distinct CDR3 sequences; 4% to 5.5% were seen once. Sample: PBMCs. Every receptor here comes from a man aged 50 or older with multiple sclerosis. The CDR3 runs from the conserved cysteine through the conserved F or W. Each record gives: D gene, J gene, CDR3 length, V gene, clone size, CDR3 DNA, CDR3 protein. The D gene is left open where the match is weak. Clone size is shown for a subset of rows, as once, few, many or a class of expanded clone.

.,TRBJ2-1,11,TRBV7-6,many,TGTGCCAGCAGCGGTTACAATGAGCAGTTCTTC,CASSGYNEQFF
TRBD2,TRBJ2-2,15,TRBV5-1,many,TGCGCCAGCAGCCCAGTAGCGGGAAGTGGCGGGGAGCTGTTTTTT,CASSPVAGSGGELFF
TRBD1,TRBJ1-1,17,TRBV12-3/TRBV12-4,few,TGTGCCAGCAGTTTTTGGACAGGGACGGGAAAGAACACTGAAGCTTTCTTT,CASSFWTGTGKNTEAFF
.,TRBJ2-1,13,TRBV10-3,many,TGTGCCATCAGTGACCGAGACTACAATGAGCAGTTCTTC,CAISDRDYNEQFF
TRBD1,TRBJ2-7,14,TRBV20-1,many,TGCAGTGCTATGTCCGGGACAGGGGCCAGGGAGCAGTACTTC,CSAMSGTGAREQYF
TRBD2,TRBJ2-3,13,TRBV20-1,many,TGCAGTGCTAACCCGGGGGGGCCAGATACGCAGTATTTT,CSANPGGPDTQYF
.,TRBJ2-1,13,TRBV7-9,many,TGTGCCAGCGTTCAAACAAATTACAATGAGCAGTTCTTC,CASVQTNYNEQFF
.,TRBJ2-3,14,TRBV11-2,few,TGTGCCAGCACTCCGATCGGCGGGACAGATACGCAGTATTTT,CASTPIGGTDTQYF
TRBD2,TRBJ2-1,20,TRBV4-1,many,TGCGCCAGCAGCCAAGAGTGGAATACTAGCGGGGTTCCCTCCTACAATGAGCAGTTCTTC,CASSQEWNTSGVPSYNEQFF
TRBD1,TRBJ2-1,15,TRBV12-3/TRBV12-4,many,TGTGCCAGCAGTCAGGGGACAGTCTCCTACAATGAGCAGTTCTTC,CASSQGTVSYNEQFF
.,TRBJ2-7,11,TRBV24-1,many,TGTGCCACCAGTGATAACTACGAGCAGTACTTC,CATSDNYEQYF
.,TRBJ1-5,16,TRBV15,few,TGTGCCACCAGCAGCGCAGAACTTTATAGCAATCAGCCCCAGCATTTT,CATSSAELYSNQPQHF
TRBD2,TRBJ2-5,19,TRBV4-1,many,TGCGCCAGCAGCCAAACAGGGGGAAGGACTAGCGGGAGTTTCGAGACCCAGTACTTC,CASSQTGGRTSGSFETQYF
TRBD1,TRBJ2-6,22,TRBV3-1,many,TGTGCCAGCAGCCAAGAGGGACAGGGCCCGAGCGACTCCTACTCTGGGGCCAACGTCCTGACTTTC,CASSQEGQGPSDSYSGANVLTF
TRBD2,TRBJ2-5,15,TRBV5-1,once,TGCGCCAGCAGCTTGTATAGCGGGCCAGGAGAGACCCAGTACTTC,CASSLYSGPGETQYF
TRBD2,TRBJ2-7,15,TRBV27,many,TGTGCCAGCAGTATCCTAGCGGGTGGGACCTACGAGCAGTACTTC,CASSILAGGTYEQYF
.,TRBJ2-3,13,TRBV20-1,.,TGCAGTGCCGTCAGGGATTTCACAGATACGCAGTATTTT,CSAVRDFTDTQYF
.,TRBJ1-2,17,TRBV5-1,many,TGCGCCAGCACCTCATCCGCCGGGTACTTTGGCGCCTATGGCTACACCTTC,CASTSSAGYFGAYGYTF
TRBD1,TRBJ1-2,15,TRBV6-6,many,TGTGCCAGCAGTTACGCCCCTGGACAGGGAGATGGCTACACCTTC,CASSYAPGQGDGYTF
TRBD1,TRBJ2-7,14,TRBV5-1,.,TGCGCCAGCAATCACGGGGACAGGGTATACGAGCAGGACTTC,CASNHGDRVYEQDF
.,TRBJ1-5,14,TRBV3-1,many,TGTGCCAGCAGCACTCCCGACAGCAATCAGCCCCAGCATTTT,CASSTPDSNQPQHF
TRBD1,TRBJ2-2,16,TRBV11-2,.,TGTGCCAGCAGCTTTCGACAGGGCATCCCAACCGGGGAGCTGTTTTTT,CASSFRQGIPTGELFF
TRBD1,TRBJ2-3,17,TRBV7-8,many,TGTGCCAGCAGCTCGCCCTTGGGACAGGGAGTCACAGATACGCAGTATTTT,CASSSPLGQGVTDTQYF
TRBD2,TRBJ2-4,14,TRBV20-1,.,TGCAGTGCTACTCGAGGGCGGGAGGTTGACATTCAGTACTTC,CSATRGREVDIQYF
.,TRBJ1-1,15,TRBV9,many,TGTGCCAGCAGCCCAGGCCAGATTTTGAACACTGAAGCTTTCTTT,CASSPGQILNTEAFF
TRBD1,TRBJ2-7,15,TRBV20-1,many,TGCAGTGCCAAAGATAGACAGGGTAGCCCCTACGAGCAGTACTTC,CSAKDRQGSPYEQYF
.,TRBJ1-3,15,TRBV3-1,many,TGTGCCAGCAGTCATCAGGGACAATCTGGAAACACCATATATTTT,CASSHQGQSGNTIYF
.,TRBJ2-3,15,TRBV6-6,few,TGTGCCAGCAGCTCGATGGCGGGTTCCACAGATACGCAGTATTTT,CASSSMAGSTDTQYF
.,TRBJ1-1,15,TRBV4-1,.,TGCGCCAGCAGCCACTTAGGGCAGGGGAGTACTGAAGCTTTCTTT,CASSHLGQGSTEAFF
.,TRBJ2-3,12,TRBV5-1,medium-sized,TGCGCCAGCAGCTTTCGAAGAGATACGCAGTATTTT,CASSFRRDTQYF
TRBD2,TRBJ2-2,16,TRBV29-1,many,TGCAGCGTTGAAGTGCGGATAGCGGGAGGCTTGGGGGAGCTGTTTTTT,CSVEVRIAGGLGELFF
TRBD2,TRBJ2-7,15,TRBV7-2,few,TGTGCCAGCAGCTCACTAGCGGGAGGGCGTTACGAGCAGTACTTC,CASSSLAGGRYEQYF
TRBD2,TRBJ2-7,15,TRBV4-1,many,TGCGCCAGCAGCACCCTGGCGGGGGGTTCAGACGAGCAGTACTTC,CASSTLAGGSDEQYF
TRBD2,TRBJ2-3,17,TRBV20-1,many,TGCAGTGCTAGAGATGCTAGCGGGAGAGAAGGCACAGATACGCAGTATTTT,CSARDASGREGTDTQYF
TRBD1,TRBJ2-1,15,TRBV5-1,few,TGCGCCAGCAGCTTGGGAACAGGGGGTTTAGGTGAGCAGTTCTTC,CASSLGTGGLGEQFF
.,TRBJ2-2,15,TRBV7-3,.,TGTGCCAGCAGCTTAATCGGCCAGGGGTCTAACCGGCTGTTTTTT,CASSLIGQGSNRLFF
.,TRBJ2-5,16,TRBV6-5,.,TGTGCCAGCAGTTACGGCAGACTAAGAACCCAAGAGACCCAGTACTTC,CASSYGRLRTQETQYF
.,TRBJ2-2,14,TRBV5-1,many,TGCGCCAGCAGCTTGGGGACAGATAAGGAGGAGCTGTTTTTT,CASSLGTDKEELFF
.,TRBJ2-5,14,TRBV15,many,TGTGCCACCAGCAGAGTGAGGACAGTCGAGACCCAGTACTTC,CATSRVRTVETQYF
.,TRBJ1-2,15,TRBV4-1,many,TGCGCCAGCAACCTAGCCCTACAAATTAACTATGGCTACACCTTC,CASNLALQINYGYTF
.,TRBJ2-5,13,TRBV30,many,TGTGCCTGGAGTGTATCGGGGACGGAGACCCAGTACTTC,CAWSVSGTETQYF
.,TRBJ1-4,15,TRBV7-2,many,TGTGCCAGCAGCAAGCTGGGGGCATGGGGTGAAAAACTGTTTTTT,CASSKLGAWGEKLFF